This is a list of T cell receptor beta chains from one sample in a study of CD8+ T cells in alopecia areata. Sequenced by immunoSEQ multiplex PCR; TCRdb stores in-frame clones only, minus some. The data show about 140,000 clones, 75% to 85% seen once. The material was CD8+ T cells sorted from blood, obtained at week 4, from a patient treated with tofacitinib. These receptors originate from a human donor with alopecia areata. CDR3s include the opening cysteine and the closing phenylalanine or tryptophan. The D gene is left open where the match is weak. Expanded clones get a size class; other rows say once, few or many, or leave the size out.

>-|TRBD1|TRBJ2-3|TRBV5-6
CASSLGTGKFPDTQYF
TGTGCCAGCAGCTTGGGGACAGGGAAGTTCCCAGATACGCAGTATTTT
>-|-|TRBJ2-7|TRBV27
CASSSPGQRSSYEQYF
TGTGCCAGCAGTTCCCCAGGACAGAGGAGCTCCTACGAGCAGTACTTC
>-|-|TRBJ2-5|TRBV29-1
CSVQEDRGLSPGPRYF
TGCAGCGTCCAAGAGGACCGGGGGCTATCCCCTGGGCCCCGGTACTTC
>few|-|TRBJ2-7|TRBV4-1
CASSQDIAIVEQYF
TGCGCCAGCAGCCAAGATATCGCGATCGTCGAGCAGTACTTC
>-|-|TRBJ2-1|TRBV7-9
CASSLLNRDNEQFF
TGTGCCAGCAGCTTACTAAACAGGGACAATGAGCAGTTCTTC
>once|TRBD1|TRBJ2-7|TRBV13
CASSLGQGGYEQYF
TGTGCCAGCAGCTTGGGACAGGGCGGTTACGAGCAGTACTTC
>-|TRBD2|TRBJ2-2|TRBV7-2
CASSLALAGDYTGELFF
TGTGCCAGCAGCTTAGCCCTAGCGGGGGACTACACCGGGGAGCTGTTTTTT
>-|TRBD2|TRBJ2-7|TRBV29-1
CSVEKAGGSYEQYF
TGCAGCGTTGAAAAAGCGGGGGGATCCTACGAGCAGTACTTC
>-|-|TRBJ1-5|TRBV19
CASSPPPRDQPQHF
TGTGCCAGTAGTCCCCCTCCCAGGGATCAGCCCCAGCATTTT
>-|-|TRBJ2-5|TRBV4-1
CASSQEGGKFETQYF
TGCGCCAGCAGCCAAGAAGGGGGAAAGTTCGAGACCCAGTACTTC
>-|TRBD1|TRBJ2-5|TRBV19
CASSLDRGTVETQYF
TGTGCCAGTAGTCTAGACAGGGGTACAGTAGAGACCCAGTACTTC
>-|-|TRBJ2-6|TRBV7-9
CASGLQGYGANVLTF
TGTGCGAGCGGTTTACAGGGATATGGGGCCAACGTCCTGACTTTC
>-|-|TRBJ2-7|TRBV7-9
CASSFSGTLYEQYF
TGTGCCAGCAGCTTTTCCGGGACACTTTACGAGCAGTACTTC
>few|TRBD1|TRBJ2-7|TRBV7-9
CASSSSGTGDYEQYF
TGTGCCAGCAGCTCCTCCGGGACAGGGGACTACGAGCAGTACTTC
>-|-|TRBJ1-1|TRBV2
CASSAGGRFEAFF
TGTGCCAGCAGTGCTGGCGGAAGATTTGAAGCTTTCTTT
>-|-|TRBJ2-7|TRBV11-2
CASSRVGSYEQYF
TGTGCCAGCAGCCGCGTTGGGAGCTACGAGCAGTACTTC
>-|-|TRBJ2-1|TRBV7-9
CASSTQRSSYNEQFF
TGTGCCAGCAGCACTCAGAGAAGCTCCTACAATGAGCAGTTCTTC